This T cell receptor beta chain comes out of a study of T cell responses to AZD1222 COVID-19 vaccine. Here immunoSEQ multiplex PCR was the method, and the copy in TCRdb shows in-frame clones only, minus some. The repertoire consists of 140,000 to 150,000 clones, with 70% to 90% occurring once and the leading ten covering about 8%. Study observations and caveats: With dominance at 160-218 and 743-854, vaccine-associated CD4 TCRs spanned spike.

Germline V gene sequence: CDR1 LGHDT, CDR2 YNNKEL (reference sequence). V trimming: 1 base; J trimming: 7 bases; junction bases outside the gene matches: 12. The length of the CDR3 is 17 residues. As for this clone: What it recognizes is unknown.

The rearrangement joins TRBV3-1 (or the pseudogene TRBV3-2) to TRBJ2-3, with TRBD2 identical over 9 bases. The specimen comprised peripheral blood, sampled on day 0 of AZD1222 vaccination. This clonotype was sampled from an adult in good health. CDR3 bases: TGTGCCAGCAGCCAAGGGCGCGGGAGGGCCTCTGCAAATACGCAGTATTTT. This encodes CASSQGRGRASANTQYF.